This TCR beta chain emerged from a study of long-term antiretroviral therapy in people with HIV. Trimming removed 0 bases at V and 1 base at J, with 9 bases between. The CDR3 length is 15 residues. Germline V gene sequence: CDR1 LGHNA, CDR2 YSLEER. It was in the United States that all participants with HIV were treated. Survey-level resolution applied to immunoSEQ assay v3.0. The assay was immunoSEQ multiplex PCR, and TCRdb's table has in-frame clones only and misses some. The sample yields about 21,000 clones, 82% seen once. This material consisted of unsorted PBMCs, taken at the start of antiretroviral therapy. The clonotype originates from a man aged 50 or older with HIV. The V gene is TRBV4-3, the J gene TRBJ2-5; tentatively, D is TRBD1 (5 bases). The chain's CDR3 is CASSQEYRGQETQYF. The CDR3 DNA reads as TGCGCCAGCAGCCAAGAGTATAGGGGCCAAGAGACCCAGTACTTC.